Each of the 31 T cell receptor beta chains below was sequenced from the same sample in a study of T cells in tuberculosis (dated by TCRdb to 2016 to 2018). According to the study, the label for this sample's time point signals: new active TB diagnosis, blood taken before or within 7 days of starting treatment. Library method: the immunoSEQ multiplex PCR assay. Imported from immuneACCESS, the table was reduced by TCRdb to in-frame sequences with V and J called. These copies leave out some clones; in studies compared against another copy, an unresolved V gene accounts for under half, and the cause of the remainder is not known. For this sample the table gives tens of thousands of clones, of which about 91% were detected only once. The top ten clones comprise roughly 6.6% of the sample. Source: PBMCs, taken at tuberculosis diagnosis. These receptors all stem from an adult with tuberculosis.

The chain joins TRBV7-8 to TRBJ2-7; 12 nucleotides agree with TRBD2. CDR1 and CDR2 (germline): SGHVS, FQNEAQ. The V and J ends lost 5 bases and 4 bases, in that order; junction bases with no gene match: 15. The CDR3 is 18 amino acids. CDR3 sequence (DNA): TGTGCCAGCAGCCGTGCGGTTGTGACTAGCGGGGGTACATACGAGCAGTACTTC. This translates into CASSRAVVTSGGTYEQYF.

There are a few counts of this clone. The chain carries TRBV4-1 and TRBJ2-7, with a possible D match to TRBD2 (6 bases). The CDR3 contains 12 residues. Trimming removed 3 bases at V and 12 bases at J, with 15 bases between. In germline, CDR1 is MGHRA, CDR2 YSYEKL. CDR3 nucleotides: TGCGCCAGCAGCCACTTACCGGGACTTTTGTACTTC. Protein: CASSHLPGLLYF.

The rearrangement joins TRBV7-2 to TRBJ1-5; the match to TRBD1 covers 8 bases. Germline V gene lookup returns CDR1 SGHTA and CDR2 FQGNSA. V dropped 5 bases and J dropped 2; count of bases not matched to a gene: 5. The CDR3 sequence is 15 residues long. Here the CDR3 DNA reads TGTGCCAGCAGCCCGCCGACAGGGGGCAATCAGCCCCAGCATTTT. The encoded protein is CASSPPTGGNQPQHF.

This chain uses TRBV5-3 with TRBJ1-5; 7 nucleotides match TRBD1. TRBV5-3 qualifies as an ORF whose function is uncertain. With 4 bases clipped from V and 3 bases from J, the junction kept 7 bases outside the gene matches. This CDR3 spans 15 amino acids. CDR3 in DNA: TGTGCCAGAAGCCGTCGGACAGGAGACAATCAGCCCCAGCATTTT. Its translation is CARSRRTGDNQPQHF.

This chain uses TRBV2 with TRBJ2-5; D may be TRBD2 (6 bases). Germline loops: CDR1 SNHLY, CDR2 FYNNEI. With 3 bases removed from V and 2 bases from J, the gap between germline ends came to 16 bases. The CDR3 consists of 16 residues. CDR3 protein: CASSESPIGRQETQYF. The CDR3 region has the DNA TGTGCCAGCAGTGAGAGTCCTATCGGGAGACAAGAGACCCAGTACTTC.

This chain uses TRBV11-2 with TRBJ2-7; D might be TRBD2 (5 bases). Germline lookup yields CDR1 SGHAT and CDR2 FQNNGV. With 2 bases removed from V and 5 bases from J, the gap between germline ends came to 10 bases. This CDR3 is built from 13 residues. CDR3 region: CASSLQGLHEQYF. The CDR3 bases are TGTGCCAGCAGCTTACAAGGACTCCACGAGCAGTACTTC.

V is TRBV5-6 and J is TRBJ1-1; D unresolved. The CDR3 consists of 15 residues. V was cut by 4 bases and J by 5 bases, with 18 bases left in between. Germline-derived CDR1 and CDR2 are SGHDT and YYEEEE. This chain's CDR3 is CASSRIRDPSTEAFF. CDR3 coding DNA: TGTGCCAGCAGCCGAATTCGGGATCCTAGTACTGAAGCTTTCTTT.

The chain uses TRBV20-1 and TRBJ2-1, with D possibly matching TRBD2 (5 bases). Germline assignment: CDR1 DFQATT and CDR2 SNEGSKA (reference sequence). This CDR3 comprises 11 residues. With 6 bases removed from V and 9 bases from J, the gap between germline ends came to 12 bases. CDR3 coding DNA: TGCAGTGCGATAGACTATTTTGAGCAGTTCTTC. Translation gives CSAIDYFEQFF.

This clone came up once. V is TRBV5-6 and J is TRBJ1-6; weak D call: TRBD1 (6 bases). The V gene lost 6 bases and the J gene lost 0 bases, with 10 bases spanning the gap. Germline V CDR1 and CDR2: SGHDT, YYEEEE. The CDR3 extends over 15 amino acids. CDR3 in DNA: TGTGCCAGCAACGGACAGCCCTCCTATAATTCACCCCTCCACTTT. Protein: CASNGQPSYNSPLHF.

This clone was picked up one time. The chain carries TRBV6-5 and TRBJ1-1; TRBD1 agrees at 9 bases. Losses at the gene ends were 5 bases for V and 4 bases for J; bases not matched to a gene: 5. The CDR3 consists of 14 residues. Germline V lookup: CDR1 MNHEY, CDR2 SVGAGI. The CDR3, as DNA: TGTGCCAGCAGTGGACAGGGGAGTGGCACTGAAGCTTTCTTT. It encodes CASSGQGSGTEAFF.

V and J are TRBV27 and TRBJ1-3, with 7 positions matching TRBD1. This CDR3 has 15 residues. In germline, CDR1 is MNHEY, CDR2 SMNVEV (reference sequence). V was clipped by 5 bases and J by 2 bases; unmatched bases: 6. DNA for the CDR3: TGTGCCAGCAGTCCACAGGGGAGAGCTGGAAACACCATATATTTT. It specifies CASSPQGRAGNTIYF.

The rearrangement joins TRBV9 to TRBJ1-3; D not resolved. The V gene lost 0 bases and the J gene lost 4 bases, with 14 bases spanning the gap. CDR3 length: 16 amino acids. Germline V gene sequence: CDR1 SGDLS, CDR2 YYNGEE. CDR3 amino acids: CASSVGGSASGNTIYF. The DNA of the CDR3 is TGTGCCAGCAGCGTAGGGGGTAGCGCGTCCGGAAACACCATATATTTT.

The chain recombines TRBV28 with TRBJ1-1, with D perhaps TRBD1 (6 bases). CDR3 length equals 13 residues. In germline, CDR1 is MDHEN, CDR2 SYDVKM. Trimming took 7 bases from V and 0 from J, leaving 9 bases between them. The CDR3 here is CASKGDLNTEAFF. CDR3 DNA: TGTGCCAGCAAGGGGGATTTGAACACTGAAGCTTTCTTT.

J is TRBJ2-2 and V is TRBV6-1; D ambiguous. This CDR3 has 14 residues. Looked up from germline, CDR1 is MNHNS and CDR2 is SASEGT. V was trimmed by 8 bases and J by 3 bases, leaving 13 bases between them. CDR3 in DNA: TGTGCCAGCGGGTTAGCATTCGACACCGGGGAGCTGTTTTTT. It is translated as CASGLAFDTGELFF.

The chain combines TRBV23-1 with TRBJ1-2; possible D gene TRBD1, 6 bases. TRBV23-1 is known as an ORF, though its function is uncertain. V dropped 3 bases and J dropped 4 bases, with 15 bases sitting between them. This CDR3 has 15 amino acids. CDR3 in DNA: TGCGCCAGCAGTCACCCGGGGGGGCGGACCTATGGCTACACCTTC. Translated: CASSHPGGRTYGYTF.

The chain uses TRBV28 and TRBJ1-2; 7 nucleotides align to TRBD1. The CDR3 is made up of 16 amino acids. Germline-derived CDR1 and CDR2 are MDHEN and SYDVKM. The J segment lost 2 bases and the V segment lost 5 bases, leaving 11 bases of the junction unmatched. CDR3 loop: CASSAPTRGKNYGYTF. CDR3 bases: TGTGCCAGCAGTGCCCCAACCAGGGGGAAGAACTATGGCTACACCTTC.

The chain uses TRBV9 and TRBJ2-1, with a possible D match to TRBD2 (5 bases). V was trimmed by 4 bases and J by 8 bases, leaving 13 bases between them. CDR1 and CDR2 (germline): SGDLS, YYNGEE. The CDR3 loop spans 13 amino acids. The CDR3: CASSLLASDEQFF. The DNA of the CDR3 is TGTGCCAGCAGCCTTCTAGCCAGTGATGAGCAGTTCTTC.

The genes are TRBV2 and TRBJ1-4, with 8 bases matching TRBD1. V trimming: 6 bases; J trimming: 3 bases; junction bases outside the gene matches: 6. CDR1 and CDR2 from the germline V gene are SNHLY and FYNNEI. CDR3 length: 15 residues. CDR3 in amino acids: CASSSGGAANEKLFF. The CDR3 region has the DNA TGTGCCAGCAGCTCAGGGGGCGCAGCTAATGAAAAACTGTTTTTT.

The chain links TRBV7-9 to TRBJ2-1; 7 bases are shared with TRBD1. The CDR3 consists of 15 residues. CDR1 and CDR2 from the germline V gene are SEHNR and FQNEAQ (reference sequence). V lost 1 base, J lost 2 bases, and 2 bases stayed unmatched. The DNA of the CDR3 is TGTGCCAGCAGCTTAGACAGGGGAACCTACAATGAGCAGTTCTTC. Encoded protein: CASSLDRGTYNEQFF.

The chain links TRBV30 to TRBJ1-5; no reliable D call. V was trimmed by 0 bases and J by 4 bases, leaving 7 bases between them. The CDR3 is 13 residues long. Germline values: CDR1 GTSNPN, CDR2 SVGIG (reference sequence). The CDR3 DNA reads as TGTGCCTGGAGTGTACGGGGAAATCAGCCCCAGCATTTT. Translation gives CAWSVRGNQPQHF. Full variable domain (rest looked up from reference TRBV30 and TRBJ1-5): SQTIHQWPATLVQPVGSPLSLECTVEGTSNPNLYWYRQAAGRGLQLLFYSVGIGQISSEVPQNLSASRPQDRQFILSSKKLLLSDSGFYLCAWSVRGNQPQHFGDGTRLSIL.

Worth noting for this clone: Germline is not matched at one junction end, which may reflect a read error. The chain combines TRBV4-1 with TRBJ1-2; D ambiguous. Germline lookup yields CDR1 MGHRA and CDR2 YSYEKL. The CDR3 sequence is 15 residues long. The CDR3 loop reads CASRHIPEENYGYTF. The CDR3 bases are TGCGCCAGCCGCCACATCCCTGAGGAGAACTATGGCTACACCTTC.

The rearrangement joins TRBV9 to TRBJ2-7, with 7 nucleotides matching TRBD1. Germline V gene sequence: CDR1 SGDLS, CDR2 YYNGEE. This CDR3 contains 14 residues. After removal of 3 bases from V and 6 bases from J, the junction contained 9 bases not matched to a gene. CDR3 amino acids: CASSATGKAGEQYF. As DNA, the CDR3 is TGTGCCAGCAGCGCGACAGGGAAGGCAGGCGAGCAGTACTTC.

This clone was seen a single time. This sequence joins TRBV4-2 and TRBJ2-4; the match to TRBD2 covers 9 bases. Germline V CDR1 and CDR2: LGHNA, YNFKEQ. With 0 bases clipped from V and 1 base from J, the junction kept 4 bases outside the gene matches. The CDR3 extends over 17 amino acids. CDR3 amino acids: CASSQEAGGGAKNIQYF. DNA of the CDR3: TGTGCCAGCAGCCAAGAGGCGGGAGGGGGGGCCAAAAACATTCAGTACTTC.

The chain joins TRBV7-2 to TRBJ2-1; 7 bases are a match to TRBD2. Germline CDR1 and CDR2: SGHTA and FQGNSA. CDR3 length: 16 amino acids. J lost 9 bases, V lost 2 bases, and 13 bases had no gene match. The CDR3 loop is CASSLQSGMGFGEQFF. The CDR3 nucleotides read TGTGCCAGCAGCTTACAGAGCGGGATGGGTTTTGGTGAGCAGTTCTTC.

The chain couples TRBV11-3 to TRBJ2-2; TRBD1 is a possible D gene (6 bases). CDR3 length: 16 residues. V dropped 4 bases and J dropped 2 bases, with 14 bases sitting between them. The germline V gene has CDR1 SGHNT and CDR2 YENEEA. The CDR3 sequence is CASSSTARGNTGELFF. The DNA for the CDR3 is TGTGCCAGCAGCTCCACCGCCAGGGGTAACACCGGGGAGCTGTTTTTT.

CDR3 in DNA: TGTGCCAGCGTGCGGGGGGGCAATGAGCAGTTCTTC. Residues: CASVRGGNEQFF. The J gene is TRBJ2-1, the V gene TRBV2, with 9 bases aligning to TRBD2. V shed 8 bases, J shed 6 bases, and the junction held 2 bases outside the gene matches. The V gene's germline CDR1 is SNHLY and CDR2 FYNNEI. This CDR3 comprises 12 residues.

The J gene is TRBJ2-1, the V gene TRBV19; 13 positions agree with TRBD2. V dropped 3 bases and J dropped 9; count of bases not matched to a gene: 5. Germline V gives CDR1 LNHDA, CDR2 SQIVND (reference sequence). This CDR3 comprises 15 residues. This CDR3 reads CASSIRTSGSGEQFF. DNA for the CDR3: TGTGCCAGTAGTATCCGGACTAGCGGGAGCGGTGAGCAGTTCTTC.

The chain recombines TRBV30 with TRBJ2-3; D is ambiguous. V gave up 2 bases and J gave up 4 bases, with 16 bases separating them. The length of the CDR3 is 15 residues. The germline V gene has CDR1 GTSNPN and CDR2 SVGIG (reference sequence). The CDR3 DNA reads TGTGCCTGGAGTACGTCAGTTATCGCCCCAGATACGCAGTATTTT. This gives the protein CAWSTSVIAPDTQYF.

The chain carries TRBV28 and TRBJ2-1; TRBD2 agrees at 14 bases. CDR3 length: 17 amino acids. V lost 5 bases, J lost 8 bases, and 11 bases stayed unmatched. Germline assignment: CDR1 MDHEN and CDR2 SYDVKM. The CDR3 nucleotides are TGTGCCAGCAGTCTATCCCCGGGACTAGCGGGAGCGGATGAGCAGTTCTTC. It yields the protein CASSLSPGLAGADEQFF.

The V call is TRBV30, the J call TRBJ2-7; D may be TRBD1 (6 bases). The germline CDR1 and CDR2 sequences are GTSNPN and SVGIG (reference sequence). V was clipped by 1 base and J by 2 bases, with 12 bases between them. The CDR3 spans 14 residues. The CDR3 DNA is TGTGCCTGGAGTGGGAACAGGGCCCCCTACGAGCAGTACTTC. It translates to CAWSGNRAPYEQYF.

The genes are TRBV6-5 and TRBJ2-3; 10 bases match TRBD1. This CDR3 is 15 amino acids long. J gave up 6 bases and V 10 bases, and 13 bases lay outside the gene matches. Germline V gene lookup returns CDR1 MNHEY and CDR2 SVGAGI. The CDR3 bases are TGTGCCACCGGCAAGACAGGGGGCTTTACGGATACGCAGTATTTT. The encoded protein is CATGKTGGFTDTQYF.